Listed below are T cell receptor beta chains from one sample, sequenced in a study of Ad26.COV2.S vaccination and SARS-CoV-2 variants. The assay was immunoSEQ multiplex PCR, and TCRdb's table has in-frame clones only and misses some. The data hold some 320,000 clones, with about 82% observed a single time. Sequenced material: peripheral blood, taken in a trial of Ad26.COV2.S vaccine versus placebo. The source of these receptors is a person aged 18-60 years who received the Ad26.COV2.S COVID-19 vaccine or a placebo. The CDR3 runs from the conserved cysteine through the conserved F or W. A D gene is named only where the DNA matches it firmly. Clone size appears in some rows only: once, few, many, or a class for an expanded clone.

d_gene: .
v_gene: TRBV3-1/TRBV3-2
abundance: .
j_gene: TRBJ2-3
CDR3aa: CASSHPDGADTQYF
CDR3nt: TGTGCCAGCAGCCACCCCGACGGAGCAGATACGCAGTATTTT

d_gene: .
v_gene: TRBV30
abundance: once
j_gene: TRBJ2-1
CDR3aa: CAWIAQNEQFF
CDR3nt: TGTGCCTGGATAGCGCAAAATGAGCAGTTCTTC

d_gene: .
v_gene: TRBV6-5
abundance: .
j_gene: TRBJ1-1
CDR3aa: CASSHRVGNTEAFF
CDR3nt: TGTGCCAGCAGTCACAGGGTCGGGAACACTGAAGCTTTCTTT

d_gene: .
v_gene: TRBV9
abundance: .
j_gene: TRBJ2-5
CDR3aa: CASSLGAVLQETQYF
CDR3nt: TGTGCCAGCAGCCTGGGGGCAGTCCTCCAAGAGACCCAGTACTTC

d_gene: TRBD1
v_gene: TRBV9
abundance: .
j_gene: TRBJ1-2
CDR3aa: CASSPTGVSPYGYTF
CDR3nt: TGTGCCAGCAGTCCTACAGGGGTTTCCCCTTATGGCTACACCTTC

d_gene: .
v_gene: TRBV18
abundance: .
j_gene: TRBJ1-4
CDR3aa: CASSPGYEEKLFF
CDR3nt: TGTGCCAGCTCACCAGGGTATGAGGAAAAACTGTTTTTT

d_gene: .
v_gene: TRBV28
abundance: .
j_gene: TRBJ1-2
CDR3aa: CASSLLAGDYGYTF
CDR3nt: TGTGCCAGCAGTTTATTAGCAGGAGACTATGGCTACACCTTC

d_gene: TRBD1
v_gene: TRBV19
abundance: .
j_gene: TRBJ1-1
CDR3aa: CASISRAGGWTEAFF
CDR3nt: TGTGCCAGTATATCGAGGGCAGGGGGCTGGACTGAAGCTTTCTTT

d_gene: TRBD1
v_gene: TRBV13
abundance: .
j_gene: TRBJ1-1
CDR3aa: CASSLTGGAFF
CDR3nt: TGTGCCAGCAGCTTGACAGGGGGGGCTTTCTTT

d_gene: .
v_gene: TRBV21-1
abundance: .
j_gene: TRBJ1-2
CDR3aa: CASPTGQQSKDYGYTF
CDR3nt: TGTGCCAGTCCCACAGGACAGCAGTCCAAAGACTATGGCTACACCTTC

d_gene: .
v_gene: TRBV30
abundance: .
j_gene: TRBJ2-5
CDR3aa: CAWSVKGLLIQETQYF
CDR3nt: TGTGCCTGGAGTGTAAAGGGCCTCCTGATCCAAGAGACCCAGTACTTC

d_gene: .
v_gene: TRBV5-1
abundance: .
j_gene: TRBJ1-2
CDR3aa: CASSLWRQNYGYTF
CDR3nt: TGCGCCAGCAGCTTGTGGAGACAGAACTATGGCTACACCTTC

d_gene: .
v_gene: TRBV10-3
abundance: .
j_gene: TRBJ1-1
CDR3aa: CATLGGVNTEAFF
CDR3nt: TGTGCCACCCTGGGGGGGGTAAACACTGAAGCTTTCTTT

d_gene: .
v_gene: TRBV19
abundance: .
j_gene: TRBJ2-3
CDR3aa: CASSNLGGPTTDTQYF
CDR3nt: TGTGCCAGTAGTAACTTGGGGGGACCAACCACAGATACGCAGTATTTT

d_gene: .
v_gene: TRBV7-6
abundance: .
j_gene: TRBJ1-4
CDR3aa: CASSLEPLVLQAAKREKLFF
CDR3nt: TGTGCCAGCAGCTTAGAGCCCCTAGTCCTACAGGCCGCAAAAAGAGAAAAACTGTTTTTT

d_gene: .
v_gene: TRBV6-6
abundance: .
j_gene: TRBJ1-2
CDR3aa: CASSYVDRTTF
CDR3nt: TGTGCCAGCAGTTACGTTGATAGGACGACCTTC

d_gene: .
v_gene: TRBV5-6
abundance: .
j_gene: TRBJ1-3
CDR3aa: CASSLLQSSGNTIYF
CDR3nt: TGTGCCAGCAGCCTACTCCAGAGCTCTGGAAACACCATATATTTT

d_gene: TRBD1
v_gene: TRBV6-5
abundance: .
j_gene: TRBJ1-4
CDR3aa: CASSSWDRREKLFF
CDR3nt: TGTGCCAGCAGTTCATGGGACAGGAGGGAAAAACTGTTTTTT

d_gene: TRBD1
v_gene: TRBV18
abundance: few
j_gene: TRBJ1-1
CDR3aa: CASSPQGGTNTEAFF
CDR3nt: TGTGCCAGCTCACCTCAAGGGGGCACAAACACTGAAGCTTTCTTT

d_gene: .
v_gene: TRBV7-8
abundance: .
j_gene: TRBJ2-3
CDR3aa: CASSPNGRTDTQYF
CDR3nt: TGTGCCAGCAGCCCCAACGGGCGCACAGATACGCAGTATTTT

d_gene: TRBD2
v_gene: TRBV9
abundance: .
j_gene: TRBJ2-2
CDR3aa: CASSVRTSGATNTGELFF
CDR3nt: TGTGCCAGCAGCGTGAGGACTAGCGGGGCCACGAACACCGGGGAGCTGTTTTTT

d_gene: .
v_gene: TRBV5-6
abundance: .
j_gene: TRBJ1-5
CDR3aa: CASSFSKSNQPQHF
CDR3nt: TGTGCCAGCAGCTTCTCGAAGTCCAATCAGCCCCAGCATTTT

d_gene: TRBD1
v_gene: TRBV25-1
abundance: few
j_gene: TRBJ2-2
CDR3aa: CASSGQGWNTGELFF
CDR3nt: TGTGCCAGCAGTGGACAGGGGTGGAACACCGGGGAGCTGTTTTTT

d_gene: TRBD1
v_gene: TRBV7-9
abundance: .
j_gene: TRBJ2-7
CDR3aa: CASSSLGQGSSYEQYF
CDR3nt: TGTGCCAGCAGCTCCCTTGGACAGGGGAGTTCCTACGAGCAGTACTTC

d_gene: .
v_gene: TRBV6-2/TRBV6-3
abundance: .
j_gene: TRBJ1-4
CDR3aa: CASSYSWAATNEKLFF
CDR3nt: TGTGCCAGCAGTTACTCGTGGGCTGCAACTAATGAAAAACTGTTTTTT

d_gene: TRBD1
v_gene: TRBV19
abundance: .
j_gene: TRBJ2-3
CDR3aa: CASDSGQGKSTDTQYF
CDR3nt: TGTGCCAGCGACTCCGGACAGGGAAAAAGCACAGATACGCAGTATTTT